This T cell receptor (beta chain) came from a study of identifying expanded T cells in peripheral blood. This clone was counted a single time. Assay: immunoSEQ multiplex PCR; the TCRdb copy retains only in-frame clones and omits some. The sample includes approximately 110,000 clones, around 89% of them seen just once. The sequencing input was blood. This TCR was recovered from a person aged 18-70 years in good health.

The DNA for the CDR3 is TGTGCCAGCAGCACCAGACCCGGGACAAGATATAGCAATCAGCCCCAGCATTTT. Its translation is CASSTRPGTRYSNQPQHF. The chain employs TRBV7-8 and TRBJ1-5; D is possibly TRBD1 (6 bases). The germline V gene has CDR1 SGHVS and CDR2 FQNEAQ. With 5 bases removed from V and 0 bases from J, the gap between germline ends came to 20 bases. The CDR3 is made up of 18 amino acids.